A single sample is the source of the 22 T cell receptor beta chains below, sequenced in a study of T cells in Graves' hyperthyroidism and ophthalmopathy. The TCR beta CDR3 regions underwent amplification using RNA transcripts as the source. HTBI primers were the set used in a first-round RT-PCR of the TCR CDR3. TCRdb reanalysed the multiplex PCR reads using MiXCR and keeps one entry per CDR3 protein. Counted here are roughly 740,000 distinct CDR3 sequences, roughly 17% occurring once; the ten biggest clones make up under 10%. Sequenced input: blood. The source of these receptors is a young man with Graves' hyperthyroidism.

The chain uses TRBV2 and TRBJ1-1, with D perhaps matching TRBD1 (5 bases). Per germline, CDR1 SNHLY and CDR2 FYNNEI. This CDR3 region has 12 residues. Trimming removed 10 bases at V and 4 bases at J, with 13 bases between. CDR3 DNA sequence: TGTGCCACCCTCGGGAGGGGCACTGAAGCTTTCTTT. Protein sequence: CATLGRGTEAFF.

The sample holds a few counts of this clonotype. The chain recombines TRBV9 with TRBJ1-1; D remains unclear. The germline V gene has CDR1 SGDLS and CDR2 YYNGEE. The V end was cut by 0 bases, the J end by 6 bases, with 12 bases between. The CDR3 runs 14 residues. CDR3 bases: TGTGCCAGCAGCGTAGAGAGGGTGGGGTCTGAAGCTTTCTTT. It translates to CASSVERVGSEAFF. The full variable domain, completed using reference TRBV9 and TRBJ1-1, is DSGVTQTPKHLITATGQRVTLRCSPRSGDLSVYWYQQSLDQGLQFLIQYYNGEERAKGNILERFSAQQFPDLHSELNLSSLELGDSALYFCASSVERVGSEAFFGQGTRLTVV.

This clonotype has just a few counts. The chain links TRBV19 to TRBJ1-2, with D hard to call. Germline CDR1 reads LNHDA; CDR2 reads SQIVND (reference sequence). The V and J ends lost 2 bases and 4 bases respectively, with 14 bases between them. The CDR3 sequence is 15 residues long. In nucleotides, the CDR3 is TGTGCCAGTAGTATATCAGCGAACCATCCCTATGGCTACACCTTC. It codes for CASSISANHPYGYTF. Together with reference TRBV19 and TRBJ1-2, the CDR3 gives the full variable domain: DGGITQSPKYLFRKEGQNVTLSCEQNLNHDAMYWYRQDPGQGLRLIYYSQIVNDFQKGDIAEGYSVSREKKESFPLTVTSAQKNPTAFYLCASSISANHPYGYTFGSGTRLTVV.

This clonotype came up many times. V gene TRBV3-1 combines with J gene TRBJ2-3, with 7 bases fitting TRBD2. The CDR3 loop spans 17 amino acids. V lost 0 bases, J lost 1 base, and 7 bases stayed unmatched. CDR1 is LGHDT and CDR2 is YNNKEL in the germline V gene (reference sequence). The CDR3 here is CASSQDDGRRGTDTQYF. The CDR3 DNA follows: TGTGCCAGCAGCCAAGATGACGGGAGGCGTGGCACAGATACGCAGTATTTT.

This clonotype has more than one count but fewer than ten. The chain uses TRBV2 and TRBJ1-1; D gene uncertain. V lost 8 bases and J 0 bases, leaving 13 bases between the germline ends. Germline CDR1 is SNHLY and CDR2 is FYNNEI. CDR3 length: 14 residues. CDR3 DNA sequence: TGTGCCAGCCCAGGAGCAGTTCTGAACACTGAAGCTTTCTTT. Amino acid sequence: CASPGAVLNTEAFF.

This clonotype was observed many times. The CDR3 protein is CASNSISGQRLGSQPQHF. Written as DNA, the CDR3 is TGTGCCAGCAACTCAATCTCGGGGCAGCGGTTGGGGAGTCAGCCCCAGCATTTT. The chain combines TRBV12-3 or TRBV12-4 with TRBJ1-5; D may be TRBD1 (5 bases). V shed 7 bases and J shed 6 bases, with 28 bases lying between them. This CDR3 has 18 residues.

The chain joins TRBV10-2 to TRBJ2-1, with D perhaps being TRBD1 or TRBD2 (5 bases each). There are 14 residues in the CDR3. In germline, CDR1 is WSHSY, CDR2 SAAADI. Between the trimmed V and J ends, which lost 6 bases and 7 bases, there was a span of 16 bases. CDR3 in amino acids: CASSGWAWGNEQFF. The CDR3 DNA follows: TGCGCCAGCAGCGGTTGGGCGTGGGGGAATGAGCAGTTCTTC.

About this clonotype itself: A clone one base away is much larger, so this may be a read error. The V and J genes are TRBV28 and TRBJ1-3; maybe TRBD1 (6 bases). V shed 7 bases and J shed 2 bases, with 18 bases lying between them. The CDR3 runs 16 residues. Per germline, CDR1 MDHEN and CDR2 SYDVKM. This CDR3 reads CASTLGHSSAGNTIYF. CDR3 in DNA: TGTGCCAGCACTTTGGGACACAGCAGCGCTGGAAACACCATATATTTT.

This clonotype was seen ten or more times. The chain links TRBV18 to TRBJ2-1; maybe TRBD1 (6 bases). V lost 5 bases and J lost 8, with 19 bases in between. Germline V gene lookup returns CDR1 KGHSH and CDR2 LQKENI. This CDR3 has 15 amino acids. This chain's CDR3 is CASSLGGRLGDEQFF. For the CDR3, the DNA is TGTGCCAGCTCATTAGGGGGTAGGCTGGGCGATGAGCAGTTCTTC.

Ten or more counts support this clonotype. The chain links TRBV6-1 to TRBJ1-2; D is perhaps TRBD1 (5 bases). CDR1 is MNHNS, CDR2 SASEGT, per germline. The CDR3 contains 15 residues. Trimming left V 0 bases short and J 0 bases short, with 8 bases between. DNA of the CDR3: TGTGCCAGCAGTGAAGCGGCGGACACTAACTATGGCTACACCTTC. Translating gives CASSEAADTNYGYTF.

The chain is built from TRBV20-1 and TRBJ2-3, with 8 bases lining up with TRBD1. The CDR3 has 17 residues. The V and J ends lost 6 bases and 4 bases, in that order; junction bases with no gene match: 18. Germline loops: CDR1 DFQATT, CDR2 SNEGSKA (reference sequence). This CDR3 reads CSAPDRGAAFRPDTQYF. The CDR3, as DNA: TGCAGTGCACCTGACAGGGGAGCGGCTTTCCGCCCAGATACGCAGTATTTT.

This clonotype occurred many times. The rearrangement joins TRBV30 to TRBJ2-7, with D perhaps TRBD1 (6 bases). The CDR3 totals 15 residues. V lost 7 bases to trimming and J lost 0 bases, with 19 bases between them. In germline, CDR1 is GTSNPN, CDR2 SVGIG (reference sequence). The CDR3 reads CASRWVDSRSYEQYF. Written as DNA, the CDR3 is TGTGCCTCCCGATGGGTGGACAGCCGCTCCTACGAGCAGTACTTC.

This clonotype was detected a few times. The chain has TRBV11-2 and TRBJ2-7; D is unresolved. Germline V gene lookup returns CDR1 SGHAT and CDR2 FQNNGV. Trimming removed 5 bases at V and 0 bases at J, with 11 bases between. The CDR3 runs 14 residues. CDR3 protein: CASSRPRNSYEQYF. The CDR3 nucleotides are TGTGCCAGCAGCCGTCCGCGGAACTCCTACGAGCAGTACTTC.

J is TRBJ2-1 and V is TRBV20-1; 12 bases agree with TRBD1. The CDR3 runs to 16 residues. J gave up 7 bases and V 4 bases, and 11 bases lay outside the gene matches. Germline-derived CDR1 and CDR2 are DFQATT and SNEGSKA (reference sequence). The CDR3 is CSATNPGQGAKNEQFF. The CDR3 DNA reads TGCAGTGCTACCAACCCGGGACAGGGGGCGAAGAATGAGCAGTTCTTC.

This clonotype was seen a few times. J is TRBJ2-7 and V is TRBV19, with TRBD1 identical over 7 bases. From germline, CDR1 is LNHDA and CDR2 SQIVND (reference sequence). The V and J ends lost 5 bases and 2 bases, in that order; junction bases with no gene match: 6. This CDR3 comprises 14 residues. The CDR3 DNA sequence: TGTGCCAGTAGTTTTCAGGGGGTTGCCTACGAGCAGTACTTC. This gives the protein CASSFQGVAYEQYF. Full variable domain (rest looked up from reference TRBV19 and TRBJ2-7): DGGITQSPKYLFRKEGQNVTLSCEQNLNHDAMYWYRQDPGQGLRLIYYSQIVNDFQKGDIAEGYSVSREKKESFPLTVTSAQKNPTAFYLCASSFQGVAYEQYFGPGTRLTVT.

This clonotype showed up many times. V gene TRBV20-1 combines with J gene TRBJ1-5; 9 bases are a match to TRBD1. Germline trimming cut 5 bases from V and 5 bases from J; bases unmatched to any gene: 13. Per germline, CDR1 DFQATT and CDR2 SNEGSKA (reference sequence). The CDR3 contains 16 residues. The DNA of the CDR3 is TGCAGTGCTCTAGGAAACGGGGGACAGGGCCATCAGCCCCAGCATTTT. Its translation is CSALGNGGQGHQPQHF.

This clonotype came up a few times. The chain recombines TRBV10-3 with TRBJ2-7; perhaps TRBD2 as D (5 bases). The CDR3 contains 13 residues. CDR1 is ENHRY, CDR2 SYGVKD, per germline. V lost 4 bases, J lost 6 bases, and 13 bases lay in between. CDR3 bases: TGTGCCATCAGTGGGACTGTCCGGAGCGAGCAGTACTTC. Protein: CAISGTVRSEQYF.

In its sample, this clonotype was seen a few times. The V call is TRBV7-9, the J call TRBJ2-7, with 9 bases lining up with TRBD2. The germline V gene encodes CDR1 SEHNR and CDR2 FQNEAQ (reference sequence). With 5 bases clipped from V and 2 bases from J, the junction kept 4 bases outside the gene matches. This CDR3 comprises 14 residues. As DNA, the CDR3 is TGTGCCAGCAGCACGGGACTAGCAGCCTACGAGCAGTACTTC. As protein: CASSTGLAAYEQYF.

This clonotype was detected ten times or more. The J gene is TRBJ2-6, the V gene TRBV18; D possibly corresponds to TRBD1 (6 bases). Germline V gene data show CDR1 as KGHSH and CDR2 as LQKENI. The CDR3 is 15 amino acids. Trimming left V 3 bases short and J 3 bases short, with 9 bases between. For the CDR3, the DNA is TGTGCCAGCTCACCGCAGGGGAGTGGGGCCAACGTCCTGACTTTC. Translated, it gives CASSPQGSGANVLTF.

J is TRBJ2-2 and V is TRBV7-6; D gene unclear. Germline values: CDR1 SGHVS, CDR2 FNYEAQ. Trimming removed 7 bases from V and 3 bases from J, with 9 bases in between. CDR3 length: 13 amino acids. CDR3 sequence reads: CASIIEDTGELFF. CDR3 bases: TGTGCCAGCATTATCGAAGACACCGGGGAGCTGTTTTTT. Full variable domain (rest looked up from reference TRBV7-6 and TRBJ2-2): GAGVSQSPRYKVTKRGQDVALRCDPISGHVSLYWYRQALGQGPEFLTYFNYEAQQDKSGLPNDRFSAERPEGSISTLTIQRTEQRDSAMYRCASIIEDTGELFFGEGSRLTVL.

This clonotype was counted a few times. Germline and junction disagree at one end, which may indicate a read error. V is TRBV12-5 and J is TRBJ2-1; D is uncertain. Germline V gene lookup returns CDR1 LGHNT and CDR2 FRNRAP. The CDR3 spans 16 residues. The CDR3 protein is CAGGFPQGHVRNEQFF. The CDR3 bases are TGTGCTGGTGGTTTTCCTCAAGGGCATGTGAGGAATGAGCAGTTCTTC. The full variable domain, its missing parts supplied by reference TRBV12-5 and TRBJ2-1, is DARVTQTPRHKVTEMGQEVTMRCQPILGHNTVFWYRQTMMQGLELLAYFRNRAPLDDSGMPKDRFSAEMPDATLATLKIQPSEPRDSAVYFCAGGFPQGHVRNEQFFGPGTRLTVL.

At least ten counts were recorded for this clonotype. The chain combines TRBV2 with TRBJ2-7; the D is unclear. Germline lookup yields CDR1 SNHLY and CDR2 FYNNEI. This CDR3 contains 14 residues. Trimming took 8 bases from V and 5 from J, leaving 19 bases between them. CDR3: CASHVGSPPNEQYF. CDR3 nucleotide sequence: TGTGCCAGCCATGTGGGGTCCCCCCCCAACGAGCAGTACTTC.